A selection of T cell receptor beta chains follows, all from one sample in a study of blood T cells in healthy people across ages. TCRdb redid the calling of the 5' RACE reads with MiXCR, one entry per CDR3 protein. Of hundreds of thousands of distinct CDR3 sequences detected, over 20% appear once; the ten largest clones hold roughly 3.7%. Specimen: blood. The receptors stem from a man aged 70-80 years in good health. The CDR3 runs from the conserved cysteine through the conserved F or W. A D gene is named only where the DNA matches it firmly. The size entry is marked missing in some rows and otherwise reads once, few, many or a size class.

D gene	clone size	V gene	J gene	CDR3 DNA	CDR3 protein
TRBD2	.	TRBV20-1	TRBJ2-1	TGCTCACCGGGACTAGCGGGAGGATGGACCTACAATGAGCAGTTCTTC	CSPGLAGGWTYNEQFF
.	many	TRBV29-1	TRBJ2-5	TGCAGCGCTGCCGGAGCACAAGAGACCCAGTACTTC	CSAAGAQETQYF
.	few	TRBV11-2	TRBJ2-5	TGTGCCAGCAGCTTAGGGCCCTCGGAGACCCAGTACTTC	CASSLGPSETQYF
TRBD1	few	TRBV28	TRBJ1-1	TGTGCCAGCAGTCCCGCCCTGGGACAGGGCACTGAAGCTTTCTTT	CASSPALGQGTEAFF
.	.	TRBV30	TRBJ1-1	TGTGCCTGGAGTGCAGGCGGGAACACTGAAGCTTTCTTT	CAWSAGGNTEAFF
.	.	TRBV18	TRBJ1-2	TGTGCCAGCTCACCTCGGGATGGGAATGGCTACACCTTC	CASSPRDGNGYTF
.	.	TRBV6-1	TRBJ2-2	TGTGCCAGCACCAAGGGGGGATCTGGAAACACCGGGGAGCTGTTTTTT	CASTKGGSGNTGELFF
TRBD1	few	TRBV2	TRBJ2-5	TGTGCCAGCAGAAGAGGGACAGGGGAGACCCAGTACTTC	CASRRGTGETQYF
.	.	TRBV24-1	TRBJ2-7	TGTGCCACCAGTGACCCCTCGGACGGACACTACGAGCAGTACTTC	CATSDPSDGHYEQYF
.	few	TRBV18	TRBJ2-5	TGTGCCAGCTCACCACCGTACGGCTACGACGCAGAGACCCAGTACTTC	CASSPPYGYDAETQYF
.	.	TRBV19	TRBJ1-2	TGTGCCAGTAGTTTCGGGAGGGGCTACACCTTC	CASSFGRGYTF
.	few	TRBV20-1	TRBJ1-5	TGCAGTGCTAGCCTAGGACAATATAGCAATCAGCCCCAGCATTTT	CSASLGQYSNQPQHF
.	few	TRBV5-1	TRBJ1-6	TGCGCCAGCAGCTTCGGCCAGAAGGATTCACCCCTCCACTTT	CASSFGQKDSPLHF
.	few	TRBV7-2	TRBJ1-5	TGTGCCAGCAGCTCCCTGCCGGGGGGGCCCCAGCATTTT	CASSSLPGGPQHF
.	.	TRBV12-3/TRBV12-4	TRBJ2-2	TGTGCCAGCAGACAGGACTTGGCGAACACCGGGGAGCTGTTTTTT	CASRQDLANTGELFF
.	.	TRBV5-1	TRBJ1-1	TGCGCCAGCAGCTCAAGCGGCGTGTCGATTGGCACTGAAGCTTTCTTT	CASSSSGVSIGTEAFF
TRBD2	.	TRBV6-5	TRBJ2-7	TGTGCCAGCAGTTTCCCGGGACTAGCGGGAGATCTTGGGGTGAAGCAGTACTTC	CASSFPGLAGDLGVKQYF
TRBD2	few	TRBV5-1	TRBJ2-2	TGCGCCAGCAGCCCGATAAGCGGGATTGACACCGGGGAGCTGTTTTTT	CASSPISGIDTGELFF
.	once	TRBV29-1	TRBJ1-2	TGCAGCGCAGACGGACAGAGAGACTATGGCTACACCTTC	CSADGQRDYGYTF
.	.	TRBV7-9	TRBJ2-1	TGTGCCAGCAGCTTAGCGGGCAGGATGAGCTCCTACAATGAGCAGTTCTTC	CASSLAGRMSSYNEQFF
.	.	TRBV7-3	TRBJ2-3	TGTGCCAGCAGCTTAATGGCAGATACGCAGTATTTT	CASSLMADTQYF
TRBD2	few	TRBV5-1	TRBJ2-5	TGCGCCAGCAGCCTGTCTAGCGGGAGGGATCAAGAGACCCAGTACTTC	CASSLSSGRDQETQYF